One sample yielded the 22 T cell receptor beta chains listed below, sequenced in a study of blood T cell repertoires in COVID-19. TCRdb's copy holds only in-frame clones and misses some; the assay was immunoSEQ multiplex PCR. The sample contains over 350,000 clones, around nine tenths of which appear only once. Sequences were obtained from PBMCs or T cells enriched from blood (not recorded which). The receptors derive from a woman aged 18-35 years who had recovered from COVID-19.

This sequence joins TRBV11-2 and TRBJ1-1, with D perhaps TRBD1 (6 bases). Trimming removed 1 base from V and 6 bases from J, with 18 bases in between. The germline CDR1 and CDR2 sequences are SGHAT and FQNNGV. The CDR3 spans 16 residues. As DNA, the CDR3 is TGTGCCAGCAGCTTAGTCGGGGGGCAAAGGGACGCTGAAGCTTTCTTT. This sequence encodes CASSLVGGQRDAEAFF.

The chain links TRBV24-1 to TRBJ1-3; D is possibly TRBD1 (6 bases). The CDR3 is 16 amino acids. CDR1 is KGHDR and CDR2 is SFDVKD in the germline V gene. Trimming stripped 3 bases from V and 4 bases from J, with 15 bases between. In nucleotides, the CDR3 is TGTGCCACCAGTGATGACAGGCCCAACGGGGGAAACACCATATATTTT. Its translation: CATSDDRPNGGNTIYF.

The gene calls are TRBV7-2 and TRBJ1-3; maybe TRBD1 (5 bases). This CDR3 region has 14 residues. Trimming pared 4 bases from V and 9 bases from J, leaving 16 bases between. In germline, CDR1 is SGHTA, CDR2 FQGNSA. The CDR3 is CASSYGQGGGTIYF. In DNA form, the CDR3 reads TGTGCCAGCAGCTACGGCCAGGGAGGCGGCACCATATATTTT.

The genes are TRBV2 and TRBJ1-2; possible D gene TRBD1, 5 bases. V lost 2 bases and J lost 4, with 11 bases in between. CDR3 length: 14 residues. CDR1 is SNHLY and CDR2 is FYNNEI in the germline V gene. The CDR3 DNA reads as TGTGCCAGCAGTGAAAGGGAGGGACGCTATGGCTACACCTTC. Protein sequence: CASSEREGRYGYTF.

This chain joins TRBV19 and TRBJ1-5; perhaps TRBD1 as D (6 bases). The CDR3 has 14 residues. Per the germline V gene, CDR1 is LNHDA and CDR2 is SQIVND (reference sequence). Trimming took off 5 bases at V and 1 base at J, with 9 bases between the two ends. Written as DNA, the CDR3 is TGTGCCAGTAGTGCACAGGGAAGCAATCAGCCCCAGCATTTT. Translation: CASSAQGSNQPQHF.

V usage is TRBV19 and J usage is TRBJ1-6; unclear D gene. The CDR3 covers 13 residues. CDR1 is LNHDA, CDR2 SQIVND, per germline (reference sequence). The V end lost 6 bases, the J end lost 6 bases, and 9 bases lay between the germline ends. This CDR3 reads CASRAPSNSPLHF. Written as DNA, the CDR3 is TGTGCCAGTAGGGCCCCTAGTAATTCACCCCTCCACTTT. The variable domain in full, with the rest retrieved from reference TRBV19 and TRBJ1-6, is DGGITQSPKYLFRKEGQNVTLSCEQNLNHDAMYWYRQDPGQGLRLIYYSQIVNDFQKGDIAEGYSVSREKKESFPLTVTSAQKNPTAFYLCASRAPSNSPLHFGNGTRLTVT.

V usage is TRBV4-2 and J usage is TRBJ1-3; D is possibly TRBD1 (5 bases). CDR3 size: 16 residues. Per the germline V gene, CDR1 is LGHNA and CDR2 is YNFKEQ. V lost 2 bases and J lost 6, with 17 bases in between. Written as DNA, the CDR3 is TGTGCCAGCAGCCAATACGACAGCTCCAACGCAAACACCATATATTTT. Its translation is CASSQYDSSNANTIYF.

The chain is built from TRBV9 and TRBJ2-1; 9 bases match TRBD1. The CDR3 length is 15 residues. Germline loops: CDR1 SGDLS, CDR2 YYNGEE. The J segment lost 6 bases and the V segment lost 1 base, leaving 5 bases of the junction unmatched. CDR3 DNA sequence: TGTGCCAGCAGCGTATCGGGACAGGGACGCAATGAGCAGTTCTTC. Translating gives CASSVSGQGRNEQFF.

The CDR3 is CSVESGGSNTGELFF. Here the CDR3 DNA reads TGCAGCGTTGAATCGGGAGGGTCGAACACCGGGGAGCTGTTTTTT. This sequence joins TRBV29-1 and TRBJ2-2; 8 positions agree with TRBD2. From germline, CDR1 is SQVTM and CDR2 ANQGSEA. The CDR3 runs to 15 residues. The V gene end was trimmed by 2 bases and the J gene end by 0 bases; junction bases not matched to a gene: 2.

The chain links TRBV5-8 to TRBJ2-7; 9 bases align to TRBD2. This CDR3 has 16 residues. CDR1 SGHTS and CDR2 YDEGEE come from the germline V gene. V dropped 4 bases and J dropped 4; count of bases not matched to a gene: 12. The CDR3 DNA follows: TGTGCCAGCAGCGCCAACTCGGCGGGGGGGCGGTACGAGCAGTACTTC. It specifies CASSANSAGGRYEQYF.

The chain links TRBV5-1 to TRBJ1-5; no definite D call. This CDR3 contains 10 residues. The ends were cut back, 5 bases at V and 14 bases at J, with 11 bases in the middle. Germline values: CDR1 SGHRS, CDR2 YFSETQ. CDR3 in DNA: TGCGCCAGCAGAGGCCGCGGAGAGCATTTT. Translated, it gives CASRGRGEHF.

V usage is TRBV5-5 and J usage is TRBJ1-4, with TRBD1 matching 10 bases. The V segment lost 3 bases and the J segment 0 bases; nucleotides outside the gene matches: 5. Germline values: CDR1 SGHKS, CDR2 YYEKEE (reference sequence). This CDR3 spans 17 amino acids. CDR3 amino acids: CASSYRQGAATNEKLFF. CDR3 DNA sequence: TGTGCCAGCAGCTATCGACAGGGGGCAGCAACTAATGAAAAACTGTTTTTT. Together with reference TRBV5-5 and TRBJ1-4, the CDR3 gives the full variable domain: DAGVTQSPTHLIKTRGQQVTLRCSPISGHKSVSWYQQVLGQGPQFIFQYYEKEERGRGNFPDRFSARQFPNYSSELNVNALLLGDSALYLCASSYRQGAATNEKLFFGSGTQLSVL.

The CDR3 sequence: CASSSSSAITDTQYF. CDR3 DNA sequence: TGTGCCAGCAGCTCATCTAGCGCCATCACAGATACGCAGTATTTT. The V call is TRBV7-2, the J call TRBJ2-3; a weak D match, TRBD2 (6 bases). V gave up 4 bases and J gave up 2 bases, with 13 bases separating them. Germline V CDR1 and CDR2: SGHTA, FQGNSA. The CDR3 spans 15 residues.

This clone showed up just once. The V gene is TRBV30, the J gene TRBJ2-1; D unresolved. This CDR3 contains 12 residues. Germline V gives CDR1 GTSNPN, CDR2 SVGIG (reference sequence). V gave up 3 bases and J gave up 6 bases, with 9 bases separating them. CDR3 protein: CAWRKNFNEQFF. The CDR3 region has the DNA TGTGCCTGGAGGAAAAACTTCAATGAGCAGTTCTTC.

The chain recombines TRBV28 with TRBJ1-2; 8 bases match TRBD1. The ends lost 6 bases at V and 4 bases at J; junction bases unmatched: 4. There are 13 residues in the CDR3. Germline lookup yields CDR1 MDHEN and CDR2 SYDVKM. The CDR3 DNA follows: TGTGCCAGCAGCAGGGGGCCAGGCTATGGCTACACCTTC. This sequence encodes CASSRGPGYGYTF.

V is TRBV3-1 (or the pseudogene TRBV3-2) and J is TRBJ2-7, with 8 bases lining up with TRBD1. The V and J ends lost 3 bases and 2 bases, in that order; junction bases with no gene match: 3. This CDR3 comprises 14 residues. Per the germline V gene, CDR1 is LGHDT and CDR2 is YNNKEL (reference sequence). In DNA, the CDR3 is TGTGCCAGCAGCCATTGGACAGGGCCCTACGAGCAGTACTTC. Its translation: CASSHWTGPYEQYF.

The chain carries TRBV6-4 and TRBJ2-3; 9 nucleotides match TRBD2. CDR3 size: 14 residues. In germline, CDR1 is MRHNA, CDR2 SNTAGT. The V and J ends lost 2 bases and 4 bases, in that order; junction bases with no gene match: 1. Here the CDR3 reads CASSDGGGADTQYF. The CDR3 nucleotides are TGTGCCAGCAGTGACGGCGGGGGGGCAGATACGCAGTATTTT.

This clone appeared once. This chain joins TRBV6-2 or TRBV6-3 and TRBJ2-7; D is possibly TRBD1 (5 bases). V lost 5 bases and J 4 bases, leaving 15 bases between the germline ends. Germline CDR1 is MNHEY and CDR2 is SVGEGT. This CDR3 has 14 amino acids. The CDR3: CASSLTVVGYEQYF. Here the CDR3 DNA reads TGTGCCAGCAGTCTGACAGTAGTGGGATACGAGCAGTACTTC.

This clone has only a few counts. The V call is TRBV7-8, the J call TRBJ1-1, with 11 bases lining up with TRBD1. Germline V gene sequence: CDR1 SGHVS, CDR2 FQNEAQ. CDR3 length: 17 residues. V was pared by 6 bases and J by 3 bases, with 12 bases of the junction left unmatched. The CDR3 reads CASRFSKPGQGDTEAFF. Written as DNA, the CDR3 is TGTGCCAGCAGATTTTCGAAACCGGGACAGGGGGACACTGAAGCTTTCTTT.

V gene TRBV6-2 or TRBV6-3 combines with J gene TRBJ2-7; perhaps D is TRBD1 or TRBD2 (5 bases each). This CDR3 comprises 15 residues. CDR1 and CDR2 (germline): MNHEY, SVGEGT. V lost 11 bases, J lost 2 bases, and 22 bases lay in between. In DNA, the CDR3 is TGTGCCGGGAGCCTGGCGGCAGGGTGGACCTACGAGCAGTACTTC. Translation: CAGSLAAGWTYEQYF.

The chain is built from TRBV2 and TRBJ1-6, with 7 bases lining up with TRBD1. The CDR3 has 12 amino acids. CDR1 and CDR2 (germline): SNHLY, FYNNEI. The junction had 2 bases not matched to a gene; V was cut back by 6 bases and J by 9 bases. The CDR3 region has the DNA TGTGCCAGCAGACGGACAGGTTCACCCCTCCACTTT. Its protein product is CASRRTGSPLHF.

V usage is TRBV6-5 and J usage is TRBJ1-6; D is ambiguous. Germline V gene sequence: CDR1 MNHEY, CDR2 SVGAGI. The CDR3 is 12 residues long. V shed 6 bases and J shed 10 bases, with 10 bases lying between them. CDR3 region: CASRDGESPLHF. The CDR3 DNA is TGTGCCAGCAGAGACGGAGAATCACCCCTCCACTTT.